This T cell receptor beta chain was retrieved from a study of blood T cells in healthy people across ages. Notes on the study in general: While age rose, TCR beta diversity per million T cells dropped in a roughly linear way. Considered underestimates were the diversity estimates obtained from one million T cells.

A second PCR of roughly 6 to 12 cycles used a sample-barcoded 5' primer and a J-beta primer mix. TCRdb ran MiXCR on the 5' RACE reads and lists one entry per CDR3 protein. The sample lists approximately 2,000,000 distinct CDR3 sequences, about 39% seen once, with about 23% in the top ten. A note on this clonotype: The antigen is not known.

No fewer than 5.5 micrograms of total RNA were isolated from every sample. CDR1 and CDR2 from the germline V gene are MNHEY and SVGAGI. This CDR3 contains 14 residues. V trimming: 5 bases; J trimming: 6 bases; junction bases outside the gene matches: 7. This rearrangement joins TRBV6-5 to TRBJ1-1, with TRBD1 identical over 9 bases. The specimen was blood. This TCR derives from a human donor in good health. Here the CDR3 DNA reads TGTGCCAGCAGTACATTAACAGGGGGCGCTGAAGCTTTCTTT. Encoded protein: CASSTLTGGAEAFF.